Below are 27 T cell receptor beta chains sequenced from a single sample in a study of tumor-infiltrating lymphocytes in localized non-small cell lung cancer. The table came from immunoSEQ multiplex PCR; TCRdb's copy has only in-frame clones and leaves some out. Of roughly 7,200 clones listed, about 76% were seen once; the top ten hold 12%. The sequenced material came from lung tumor tissue. The receptor source for this set is a human donor with non-small cell lung cancer.

A single count supports this clone. The chain is built from TRBV6-9 and TRBJ2-7; D is perhaps TRBD2 (6 bases). V was cut by 6 bases and J by 5 bases, with 8 bases left in between. CDR1 is MNHGY, CDR2 SVAAGI, per germline. The CDR3 spans 11 residues. The CDR3, as DNA: TGTGCCAGCAGAGGAGGGGACGAGCAGTACTTC. Protein sequence: CASRGGDEQYF.

This clone was detected only once. The genes are TRBV4-1 and TRBJ1-6, with D maybe TRBD1 (5 bases). The V gene lost 4 bases and the J gene lost 9 bases, with 10 bases spanning the gap. Germline values: CDR1 MGHRA, CDR2 YSYEKL. The CDR3 length is 13 residues. CDR3 sequence: CASSRVDTSPLHF. The CDR3 bases are TGCGCCAGCAGCCGGGTGGACACTTCACCCCTCCACTTT.

With regard to this clone: The junction departs from germline at one end; a sequencing error may be responsible. V usage is TRBV4-1 and J usage is TRBJ2-2; 8 bases are shared with TRBD2. Germline-derived CDR1 and CDR2 are MGHRA and YSYEKL. The CDR3 is 18 amino acids. CDR3 coding DNA: TGCGCCAGCAGCCAGGACGGACGTAGCGGGGTTCCCACCGGGGAGTTGTTTTTT. Its translation is CASSQDGRSGVPTGELFF.

The rearrangement uses TRBV5-1 and TRBJ2-1; D is perhaps TRBD1 (5 bases). Deletions cut 2 bases from V and 6 bases from J, with 12 bases between. The CDR3 loop spans 14 amino acids. The germline V gene has CDR1 SGHRS and CDR2 YFSETQ. This CDR3 reads CASSLRGTFNEQFF. CDR3 sequence (DNA): TGCGCCAGCAGCTTAAGGGGAACTTTCAATGAGCAGTTCTTC.

This clone was seen once. V usage is TRBV5-1 and J usage is TRBJ1-5; D ambiguous. From germline, CDR1 is SGHRS and CDR2 YFSETQ. This CDR3 is built from 13 residues. V lost 4 bases to trimming and J lost 4 bases, with 9 bases between them. CDR3 region: CASSGGQNQPQHF. As DNA, the CDR3 is TGCGCCAGCAGCGGCGGGCAAAATCAGCCCCAGCATTTT.

By share, this clone ranks as medium-sized. This chain connects TRBV2 to TRBJ1-6, with D unclear. The CDR3 consists of 14 residues. Trimming shortened V by 5 bases and J by 6 bases, and 11 bases separated the two germline ends. Germline V CDR1 and CDR2: SNHLY, FYNNEI. The CDR3 nucleotides are TGTGCCAGCAGTCCAGACCGGGGTAATTCACCCCTCCACTTT. Its protein is CASSPDRGNSPLHF.

The chain couples TRBV18 to TRBJ2-7; no definite D call. Germline loops: CDR1 KGHSH, CDR2 LQKENI. The CDR3 is 14 amino acids. The V end was cut by 3 bases, the J end by 2 bases, with 11 bases between. Here the CDR3 reads CASSPSGRTYEQYF. The CDR3 DNA follows: TGTGCCAGCTCACCTTCCGGCCGGACCTACGAGCAGTACTTC.

The rearrangement links TRBV6-5 to TRBJ2-7, with D unclear. The CDR3 totals 13 residues. Germline lookup yields CDR1 MNHEY and CDR2 SVGAGI. Trimming stripped 5 bases from V and 4 bases from J, with 12 bases between. CDR3 sequence (DNA): TGTGCCAGCAGTACCTTACTCAAATACGAGCAGTACTTC. Its protein product is CASSTLLKYEQYF.

The genes are TRBV12-5 and TRBJ1-2; D is unclear. The CDR3 has 12 amino acids. Trimming shortened V by 6 bases and J by 5 bases, and 10 bases separated the two germline ends. Germline V gene lookup returns CDR1 LGHNT and CDR2 FRNRAP. The CDR3 sequence: CASGLETYGYTF. CDR3 nucleotides: TGTGCTAGTGGACTAGAGACTTATGGCTACACCTTC.

This clone was seen more than once but under ten times. J is TRBJ2-7 and V is TRBV6-1, with D unresolved. The V gene's germline CDR1 is MNHNS and CDR2 SASEGT. V was cut by 3 bases and J by 4 bases, with 10 bases left in between. CDR3 length: 13 amino acids. CDR3 protein: CASSDTVGYEQYF. The CDR3 DNA is TGTGCCAGCAGTGATACGGTCGGGTACGAGCAGTACTTC.

This chain links TRBV12-5 with TRBJ2-7; 7 bases line up with TRBD1. The CDR3 has 18 residues. Germline V gene sequence: CDR1 LGHNT, CDR2 FRNRAP. The J segment lost 1 base and the V segment lost 3 bases, leaving 15 bases of the junction unmatched. CDR3 residues: CASGLRDSTFHPSYEQYF. In DNA, the CDR3 is TGTGCTAGTGGTTTACGGGACAGTACTTTCCATCCTTCCTACGAGCAGTACTTC. Full variable domain (remainder filled in from reference TRBV12-5 and TRBJ2-7): DARVTQTPRHKVTEMGQEVTMRCQPILGHNTVFWYRQTMMQGLELLAYFRNRAPLDDSGMPKDRFSAEMPDATLATLKIQPSEPRDSAVYFCASGLRDSTFHPSYEQYFGPGTRLTVT.

The chain links TRBV5-1 to TRBJ1-1; TRBD1 is a possible D gene (5 bases). V was clipped by 2 bases and J by 10 bases, with 12 bases between them. Germline V gene lookup returns CDR1 SGHRS and CDR2 YFSETQ. This CDR3 has 12 amino acids. This CDR3 is CASSFHGGVAFF. The DNA of the CDR3 is TGCGCCAGCAGCTTCCACGGGGGAGTAGCTTTCTTT.

The chain joins TRBV7-6 to TRBJ1-3; D gene ambiguous. Germline loops: CDR1 SGHVS, CDR2 FNYEAQ. The CDR3 has 14 residues. V shed 1 base and J shed 3 bases, with 7 bases lying between them. The CDR3 is CASSLGVRGNTIYF. As DNA, the CDR3 is TGTGCCAGCAGCTTAGGGGTTCGTGGAAACACCATATATTTT.

In this sample, this clone turned up a few times. This sequence joins TRBV5-1 and TRBJ1-5; weak D call: TRBD1 (5 bases). The V end lost 0 bases, the J end lost 13 bases, and 20 bases lay between the germline ends. Germline V gene sequence: CDR1 SGHRS, CDR2 YFSETQ. This CDR3 is built from 15 residues. CDR3 nucleotides: TGCGCCAGCAGCTTGGGAGGGGACCCCACGGGAAGGCAGCATTTT. It yields the protein CASSLGGDPTGRQHF.

This chain uses TRBV6-6 with TRBJ1-2; a possible D gene is TRBD1 (5 bases). The V gene lost 4 bases and the J gene lost 8 bases, with 17 bases spanning the gap. Per the germline V gene, CDR1 is MNHNY and CDR2 is SVGAGI (reference sequence). This CDR3 contains 14 residues. CDR3 in DNA: TGTGCCAGCAGTTCCCCAGGGTGGAAGAGCGGCTACACCTTC. Protein sequence: CASSSPGWKSGYTF.

The chain couples TRBV2 to TRBJ1-2; 7 bases fit TRBD1. Looked up from germline, CDR1 is SNHLY and CDR2 is FYNNEI. With V trimmed by 3 bases and J by 4 bases, 8 bases remained unmatched. CDR3 size: 15 residues. The DNA for the CDR3 is TGTGCCAGCAGTGACACAGGGACAGCATCCTATGGCTACACCTTC. Protein sequence: CASSDTGTASYGYTF.

This rearrangement joins TRBV7-6 to TRBJ2-7, with D possibly TRBD2 on 7 matching bases. V lost 3 bases and J lost 6, with 15 bases in between. This CDR3 region has 14 residues. Germline assignment: CDR1 SGHVS and CDR2 FNYEAQ. CDR3 nucleotides: TGTGCCAGCAGCTTCGGGGGGCCTCTCTCCGAGCAGTACTTC. Translated, it gives CASSFGGPLSEQYF.

This clone was recorded only once. V and J are TRBV9 and TRBJ1-1; D uncertain. The length of the CDR3 is 15 residues. V lost 2 bases and J 3 bases, leaving 14 bases between the germline ends. Germline V gene sequence: CDR1 SGDLS, CDR2 YYNGEE. The CDR3 reads CASSVKLAWDTEAFF. CDR3 DNA sequence: TGTGCCAGCAGCGTTAAATTAGCGTGGGACACTGAAGCTTTCTTT. Full variable domain (remainder filled in from reference TRBV9 and TRBJ1-1): DSGVTQTPKHLITATGQRVTLRCSPRSGDLSVYWYQQSLDQGLQFLIQYYNGEERAKGNILERFSAQQFPDLHSELNLSSLELGDSALYFCASSVKLAWDTEAFFGQGTRLTVV.

This chain uses TRBV30 with TRBJ2-4; no reliable D call. The CDR3 has 15 amino acids. CDR1 and CDR2 from the germline V gene are GTSNPN and SVGIG (reference sequence). The V end was cut by 1 base, the J end by 1 base, with 11 bases between. CDR3 residues: CAWSASAWAKNIQYF. The CDR3 nucleotides are TGTGCCTGGAGTGCCAGCGCGTGGGCCAAAAACATTCAGTACTTC.

This clone came up a few times. V is TRBV30 and J is TRBJ2-3; possible D gene TRBD1, 5 bases. Germline assignment: CDR1 GTSNPN and CDR2 SVGIG (reference sequence). This CDR3 is 12 amino acids long. V gave up 2 bases and J gave up 6 bases, with 9 bases separating them. CDR3 loop: CAWSYRRDTQYF. The CDR3 bases are TGTGCCTGGAGTTACAGGCGGGATACGCAGTATTTT.

This clone is judged medium-sized. For the CDR3, the DNA is TGCGCCAGCAGCCCCAGGTCGGCAGCTCCGACGAACACCGGGGAGCTGTTTTTT. Translating it yields CASSPRSAAPTNTGELFF. The V gene is TRBV4-1, the J gene TRBJ2-2; D remains unclear. The CDR3 spans 18 residues. V was pared by 4 bases and J by 0 bases, with 18 bases between. Germline values: CDR1 MGHRA, CDR2 YSYEKL.

The V gene is TRBV6-4, the J gene TRBJ2-1, with 11 nucleotides matching TRBD2. The CDR3 has 15 residues. Germline V CDR1 and CDR2: MRHNA, SNTAGT. The trim removed 0 bases at V and 10 bases at J, leaving 5 bases unmatched. CDR3 sequence: CASSDSIAGGQEQFF. In nucleotides, the CDR3 is TGTGCCAGCAGTGACTCGATAGCGGGGGGGCAGGAGCAGTTCTTC.

The V and J genes are TRBV5-1 and TRBJ2-2; 11 nucleotides line up with TRBD1. J gave up 6 bases and V 4 bases, and 2 bases lay outside the gene matches. The CDR3 runs to 14 residues. Germline lookup yields CDR1 SGHRS and CDR2 YFSETQ. Here the CDR3 DNA reads TGCGCCAGCAGCGGACAGGGGGCTGCCGGGGAGCTGTTTTTT. It specifies CASSGQGAAGELFF. The full variable domain, rest sourced from reference TRBV5-1 and TRBJ2-2, is KAGVTQTPRYLIKTRGQQVTLSCSPISGHRSVSWYQQTPGQGLQFLFEYFSETQRNKGNFPGRFSGRQFSNSRSEMNVSTLELGDSALYLCASSGQGAAGELFFGEGSRLTVL.

The chain has TRBV7-7 and TRBJ1-1; D not certain. The V and J ends lost 5 bases and 3 bases respectively, with 10 bases between them. The V gene's germline CDR1 is SSHAT and CDR2 FNYEAQ (reference sequence). The CDR3 is 13 residues long. The CDR3, as DNA: TGTGCCAGCAGCCCGAGATTAGACACTGAAGCTTTCTTT. It specifies CASSPRLDTEAFF.

This clone was picked up one time. This rearrangement joins TRBV19 to TRBJ2-3; 10 bases are shared with TRBD2. This CDR3 is 16 amino acids long. CDR1 LNHDA and CDR2 SQIVND come from the germline V gene (reference sequence). J lost 2 bases, V lost 5 bases, and 7 bases had no gene match. The CDR3 sequence is CASSWGTSVNTDTQYF. The CDR3 coding sequence is TGTGCCAGTAGTTGGGGGACTAGCGTCAACACAGATACGCAGTATTTT. Full variable domain (missing parts from reference TRBV19 and TRBJ2-3): DGGITQSPKYLFRKEGQNVTLSCEQNLNHDAMYWYRQDPGQGLRLIYYSQIVNDFQKGDIAEGYSVSREKKESFPLTVTSAQKNPTAFYLCASSWGTSVNTDTQYFGPGTRLTVL.

The DNA for the CDR3 is TGTGCCAGCAGCTTAGGGGGGGTTATCACTGAAGCTTTCTTT. Its translation: CASSLGGVITEAFF. V and J are TRBV11-3 and TRBJ1-1; D perhaps matches TRBD1 (5 bases). This CDR3 has 14 residues. Trimming took off 1 base at V and 4 bases at J, with 10 bases between the two ends. Germline V gives CDR1 SGHNT, CDR2 YENEEA.

This clone has just one count. The chain recombines TRBV6-1 with TRBJ1-4; the D is unclear. The CDR3 totals 11 residues. The V gene lost 5 bases and the J gene lost 6 bases, with 4 bases spanning the gap. Germline CDR1 reads MNHNS; CDR2 reads SASEGT. The CDR3 protein is CASSSDEKLFF. The CDR3 DNA reads as TGTGCCAGCAGTTCCGATGAAAAACTGTTTTTT.